Each of the 12 T cell receptor beta chains below was sequenced from the same sample in a study of monozygotic twins with inflammatory bowel disease. Using the 5' RACE reads, TCRdb records one entry per CDR3 protein without DNA. Its listing shows around 400,000 distinct CDR3 sequences. Source material: blood. Receptors were obtained from a human donor with ulcerative colitis or Crohn's disease, or a healthy co-twin of an affected twin (not recorded which).

V gene TRBV20-1 combines with J gene TRBJ2-7; TCRdb lists TRBD2, though no DNA is available to test this call. The CDR3 is made up of 13 amino acids. Germline V CDR1 and CDR2: DFQATT, SNEGSKA (reference sequence). This CDR3 reads CSALTSGNYEQYF.

The rearrangement uses TRBV6-1 and TRBJ2-1; TCRdb's assignment of TRBD2 cannot be checked, as there is no DNA. The CDR3 runs 14 residues. Germline CDR1 is MNHNS and CDR2 is SASEGT. The CDR3 spells CASQINRGDNEQFF.

The chain is built from TRBV6-2 or TRBV6-3 and TRBJ1-1. The V gene's germline CDR1 is MNHEY and CDR2 SVGEGT. This CDR3 comprises 12 residues. CDR3 sequence reads: CASSYGQTEAFF.

The chain recombines TRBV5-3 with TRBJ2-2; TCRdb lists TRBD1, though no DNA is available to test this call. TRBV5-3 is an ORF, and what it does is uncertain. CDR3 length: 16 residues. The CDR3 protein is CARSSTGTANTGELFF.

The chain uses TRBV20-1 and TRBJ2-7; TCRdb proposes TRBD1, but this gene call is untestable without DNA. Germline loops: CDR1 DFQATT, CDR2 SNEGSKA (reference sequence). The CDR3 contains 14 residues. CDR3 region: CSARDPDRVYEQYF.

This chain uses TRBV29-1 with TRBJ2-2. This CDR3 has 16 residues. Germline V lookup: CDR1 SQVTM, CDR2 ANQGSEA. The CDR3 reads CSVEDLAHGNTGELFF.

The rearrangement links TRBV13 to TRBJ2-5; the TRBD1 assignment by TCRdb is unverifiable without DNA. CDR3 length: 15 residues. Germline loops: CDR1 PRHDT, CDR2 FYEKMQ (reference sequence). The CDR3 sequence is CASSYLGTGTQTQYF.

The rearrangement uses TRBV6-1 and TRBJ2-3. Germline CDR1 is MNHNS and CDR2 is SASEGT. The CDR3 is 13 amino acids. The CDR3 loop reads CASSGPLSDMQYF.

The rearrangement uses TRBV10-1 and TRBJ2-3; TCRdb outputs TRBD2, but without DNA this stays unchecked. The CDR3 consists of 15 residues. The V gene's germline CDR1 is WNHNN and CDR2 SYGVQD (reference sequence). The CDR3 region is CASSIEQGGTDTQYF.

This chain joins TRBV5-1 and TRBJ2-1; TCRdb calls TRBD1, which cannot be checked without DNA. Germline V gene sequence: CDR1 SGHRS, CDR2 YFSETQ. The CDR3 is made up of 13 amino acids. CDR3 residues: CASTGGGGNEQFF.

The chain has TRBV10-3 and TRBJ2-3; the D gene TCRdb calls, TRBD1, cannot be checked with no DNA. The CDR3 totals 13 residues. Germline V gives CDR1 ENHRY, CDR2 SYGVKD. This CDR3 reads CAIRQVFADTQYF.

The chain employs TRBV20-1 and TRBJ2-4; checking the TCRdb D call of TRBD1 is not possible without DNA. This CDR3 has 15 residues. Germline values: CDR1 DFQATT, CDR2 SNEGSKA (reference sequence). The CDR3 here is CSARDGTGAKNIQYF.